Included here is one T cell receptor beta chain sequence, with context. The antigen is not known. Using immunoSEQ multiplex PCR, the repertoire was profiled, and TCRdb retains in-frame clones only, with some absent. The sample has about 70,000 clones; about four fifths are singletons. This entry belongs to a study of T cell responses to AZD1222 COVID-19 vaccine. Study context: Second doses that came at about 4 or about 12 weeks were put together.

Study conclusions and caveats: CD4 TCRs covered the whole spike, strongest at regions 160-218 and 743-854. Donors were chiefly white British, with a greater number of females, and clonal diversity was perhaps underestimated.

Germline V lookup: CDR1 MNHEY, CDR2 SVGAGI. CDR3 length: 15 residues. With 5 bases clipped from V and 2 bases from J, the junction kept 6 bases outside the gene matches. J is TRBJ1-2 and V is TRBV6-5, with 9 bases fitting TRBD1. This clonotype was sampled from an adult in good health. The input for sequencing was peripheral blood, taken on day 0 of AZD1222 vaccination. The CDR3 region is CASSPGQGPNYGYTF. In DNA form, the CDR3 reads TGTGCCAGCAGTCCAGGACAGGGGCCCAACTATGGCTACACCTTC.